The 14 T cell receptor beta chains in this list originate from one sample, sequenced in a study of T cells in Graves' hyperthyroidism and ophthalmopathy. The investigators amplified TCR beta CDR3 regions from RNA transcripts. A first-round RT-PCR of the TCR CDR3 used the HTBI primer set. TCRdb used MiXCR to reprocess the multiplex PCR reads, holding one entry per CDR3 protein. Of a few hundred thousand distinct CDR3 sequences in the sample, roughly 15% were seen once. Material for sequencing was blood. Receptors were obtained from a woman in her twenties or thirties with Graves' ophthalmopathy.

This clonotype has a count of ten or more. The chain is built from TRBV4-3 and TRBJ2-3; D might be TRBD2 (6 bases). The V gene lost 1 base and the J gene lost 1 base, with 9 bases spanning the gap. The CDR3 covers 15 residues. Germline V gene sequence: CDR1 LGHNA, CDR2 YSLEER. The CDR3 sequence: CASSQGGLRTDTQYF. DNA for the CDR3: TGCGCCAGCAGCCAAGGGGGACTGCGCACAGATACGCAGTATTTT.

This clonotype occurred many times. This chain links TRBV29-1 with TRBJ2-1, with TRBD2 as a possible D gene (6 bases). This CDR3 has 15 residues. CDR1 and CDR2 (germline): SQVTM, ANQGSEA. Trimming removed 0 bases from V and 0 bases from J, with 9 bases in between. The CDR3 here is CSVEERGFSYNEQFF. The CDR3 coding sequence is TGCAGCGTTGAAGAACGGGGGTTCTCCTACAATGAGCAGTTCTTC.

The table lists this clonotype with a count of one. V gene TRBV5-4 combines with J gene TRBJ2-1; D is uncertain. There are 13 residues in the CDR3. Germline V gives CDR1 SGHNT, CDR2 YYREEE (reference sequence). V was trimmed by 4 bases and J by 5 bases, leaving 10 bases between them. Here the CDR3 DNA reads TGTGCCAGCAGCCCCGACACGGACAATGAGCAGTTCTTC. Its protein is CASSPDTDNEQFF.

This clonotype was detected ten times or more. The chain is built from TRBV7-8 and TRBJ2-1; TRBD2 matches 12 bases. The CDR3 has 16 residues. The germline V gene encodes CDR1 SGHVS and CDR2 FQNEAQ. Losses at the gene ends were 3 bases for V and 2 bases for J; bases not matched to a gene: 2. In nucleotides, the CDR3 is TGTGCCAGCAGCTTCCGGACTAGCGGGGCCTACAATGAGCAGTTCTTC. It is translated as CASSFRTSGAYNEQFF.

The chain employs TRBV4-3 and TRBJ2-3; TRBD2 is a possible D gene (7 bases). V was trimmed by 0 bases and J by 5 bases, leaving 15 bases between them. The germline CDR1 and CDR2 sequences are LGHNA and YSLEER. There are 16 residues in the CDR3. Here the CDR3 reads CASSQDHGGAGDTQYF. The CDR3, as DNA: TGCGCCAGCAGCCAAGATCATGGGGGGGCGGGAGATACGCAGTATTTT.

The chain links TRBV4-3 to TRBJ2-7, with TRBD1 matching over 8 bases. Germline V gene lookup returns CDR1 LGHNA and CDR2 YSLEER. V dropped 0 bases and J dropped 0; count of bases not matched to a gene: 7. This CDR3 region has 17 residues. CDR3 coding DNA: TGCGCCAGCAGCCAAGACCCCGCAGGGGGCGACTCCTACGAGCAGTACTTC. As protein: CASSQDPAGGDSYEQYF.

The V and J genes are TRBV2 and TRBJ2-3, with 7 bases matching TRBD1. The CDR3 length is 10 residues. Germline CDR1 and CDR2: SNHLY and FYNNEI. After removal of 9 bases from V and 8 bases from J, the junction contained 2 bases not matched to a gene. DNA of the CDR3: TGTGCCAGTAGGGACAGTACGCAGTATTTT. Protein sequence: CASRDSTQYF.

For the CDR3, the DNA is TGTGCCAGCAGTGGGACAGACAGGGTAGAACAGCCCCAGCATTTT. Encoded protein: CASSGTDRVEQPQHF. The rearrangement links TRBV28 to TRBJ1-5, with TRBD1 identical over 7 bases. The junction had 11 bases not matched to a gene; V was cut back by 5 bases and J by 7 bases. Germline assignment: CDR1 MDHEN and CDR2 SYDVKM. CDR3 size: 15 residues.

This clonotype occurred many times. The chain has TRBV28 and TRBJ1-5; TRBD1 matches 12 bases. V dropped 9 bases and J dropped 3; count of bases not matched to a gene: 15. CDR1 is MDHEN and CDR2 is SYDVKM in the germline V gene. The CDR3 consists of 18 residues. The CDR3 bases are TGTGCCAGTACCCCTCCGGGACAGGGGGCTCGGAACAATCAGCCCCAGCATTTT. Encoded protein: CASTPPGQGARNNQPQHF. Full variable domain (outside the CDR3, taken from reference TRBV28 and TRBJ1-5): DVKVTQSSRYLVKRTGEKVFLECVQDMDHENMFWYRQDPGLGLRLIYFSYDVKMKEKGDIPEGYSVSREKKERFSLILESASTNQTSMYLCASTPPGQGARNNQPQHFGDGTRLSIL.

The chain uses TRBV7-2 and TRBJ2-2; D gene unclear. Germline CDR1 and CDR2: SGHTA and FQGNSA. Trimming left V 7 bases short and J 0 bases short, with 9 bases between. The CDR3 contains 14 residues. In nucleotides, the CDR3 is TGTGCCAGCACCCCGGGTGCGAACACCGGGGAGCTGTTTTTT. Amino acids: CASTPGANTGELFF. The full variable domain, with the rest looked up from reference TRBV7-2 and TRBJ2-2, is GAGVSQSPSNKVTEKGKDVELRCDPISGHTALYWYRQSLGQGLEFLIYFQGNSAPDKSGLPSDRFSAERTGGSVSTLTIQRTQQEDSAVYLCASTPGANTGELFFGEGSRLTVL.

This clonotype came up many times. This sequence joins TRBV6-1 and TRBJ2-5; D is perhaps TRBD1 (6 bases). Germline V CDR1 and CDR2: MNHNS, SASEGT. V shed 6 bases and J shed 3 bases, with 14 bases lying between them. This CDR3 region has 14 residues. CDR3 in DNA: TGTGCCAGCAGCACCCCGGACAGTAAAGAGACCCAGTACTTC. This codes for CASSTPDSKETQYF.

In its sample, this clonotype was seen many times. The DNA of the CDR3 is TGCAGTTCTATAGCGGGACTATACAATGAGCAGTTCTTC. This encodes CSSIAGLYNEQFF. The chain links TRBV20-1 to TRBJ2-1; 8 bases align to TRBD2. The CDR3 covers 13 residues. Germline V gives CDR1 DFQATT, CDR2 SNEGSKA (reference sequence). J gave up 4 bases and V 8 bases, and 7 bases lay outside the gene matches.

About this clonotype: Just one base apart from a much larger clone, this may be a read error. V is TRBV27 and J is TRBJ1-1; TRBD1 aligns across 7 bases. CDR3 length: 15 residues. Germline assignment: CDR1 MNHEY and CDR2 SMNVEV (reference sequence). Here the CDR3 reads CASSLDRDGNTEALF. The CDR3 nucleotides read TGTGCCAGCAGCCTCGACAGGGACGGGAACACTGAAGCTCTCTTT.

As for this clonotype: Since a much larger clone is just one base distant, this may be a read error. This chain uses TRBV28 with TRBJ2-1; TRBD2 matches 12 bases. The assigned J gene may be wrong: the sequence end matches TRBJ2-7 better. The germline V gene encodes CDR1 MDHEN and CDR2 SYDVKM. CDR3 size: 14 residues. DNA for the CDR3: TGTGCCAGCAGTTTGACTAGCGGGAGCGATGAGCAGTACTTC. Its protein product is CASSLTSGSDEQYF.